The sample holds a few counts of the clone carrying this T cell receptor (beta chain). In TCRdb, the 5' RACE reads were re-called with MiXCR into one record per CDR3 protein. This table has 450,000 to 600,000 distinct CDR3 sequences, 13% appearing once. V lost 8 bases and J 5 bases, leaving 15 bases between the germline ends. The V gene's germline CDR1 is SEHNR and CDR2 FQNEAQ (reference sequence). The CDR3 loop spans 13 amino acids. The record originates from a study of T cells after yellow fever vaccination. The source of this sequence is a man aged 25-40 years who received the YFV17D yellow fever vaccine. The J gene is TRBJ2-5, the V gene TRBV7-9, with D possibly matching TRBD2 (6 bases). The source was PBMCs, collected on the day of the yellow fever booster vaccination. The CDR3 DNA reads TGTGCCAGCTTGGACCCCGGAGGGGAGACCCAGTACTTC. This gives the protein CASLDPGGETQYF.